These T cell receptor beta chains were read from a single sample in a study of siplizumab effects on memory and regulatory T cells. This table comes from immunoSEQ multiplex PCR, and its TCRdb copy is limited to in-frame clones, with some not included. In the table there are about 50,000 clones, roughly 87% of which are singletons. The material sequenced was naive CD8+ T cells sorted from blood. These receptors were obtained from a human donor in good health. Both conserved end residues are part of each CDR3. D genes are given only for firm matches. Only some rows state a clone size, as once, few, many or a class for expanded clones.

V gene	D gene	J gene	clone size	CDR3 DNA	CDR3 protein
TRBV6-5	.	TRBJ1-1	.	TGTGCCAGCAGTTACTCGGGGTGGAAGGGAGCTGAAGCTTTCTTT	CASSYSGWKGAEAFF
TRBV5-6	.	TRBJ2-7	.	TGTGCCAGCAGCTTCGGATCTCGTAGGTACGAGCAGTACTTC	CASSFGSRRYEQYF
TRBV7-9	.	TRBJ1-1	.	TGTGCCAGCAGCCCGAACCTGGCAGGGGTCACTGAAGCTTTCTTT	CASSPNLAGVTEAFF
TRBV7-9	TRBD1	TRBJ2-1	.	TGTGCCAGCACCTCCGGGACAGGGATTTGGGGGCAGTTCTTC	CASTSGTGIWGQFF
TRBV19	.	TRBJ1-6	.	TGTGCCAGTAGTATGGACAGCCACTATAATTCACCCCTCCACTTT	CASSMDSHYNSPLHF
TRBV4-1	.	TRBJ2-1	.	TGCGCCAGCAGCCAAGGGCAGGAGCAGTTCTTC	CASSQGQEQFF
TRBV6-6	.	TRBJ2-7	.	TGTGCCAGCAGTTACAACCGGGGCTGGGACGAGCAGTACTTC	CASSYNRGWDEQYF
TRBV6-5	.	TRBJ2-6	once	TGTGCCAGCAGTAGTAGTTTTGCCAACGTCCTGACTTTC	CASSSSFANVLTF
TRBV19	.	TRBJ2-1	once	TGTGCCAGTAGTTGGACAGCCAGCTCCTACAATGAGCAGTTCTTC	CASSWTASSYNEQFF
TRBV11-2	.	TRBJ1-1	few	TGTGCCAGCAGCCACGGCACTGAAGCTTTCTTT	CASSHGTEAFF
TRBV7-9	TRBD2	TRBJ2-3	.	TGTGCCAGCAGCTTAGGACTAGCGGGAGAGTATTTT	CASSLGLAGEYF
TRBV29-1	TRBD2	TRBJ2-2	.	TGCAGCGTTGAAAGTTCTAGCGGGACCGGGGAGCTGTTTTTT	CSVESSSGTGELFF
TRBV27	TRBD2	TRBJ2-1	.	TGTGCCAGCCAATCCTTGACTAGCGGGAGGCCCTACAATGAGCAGTTCTTC	CASQSLTSGRPYNEQFF
TRBV7-6	.	TRBJ2-1	.	TGTGCCAGCAGCTTAGCGCGGGGAAAAGGCTCCTACAATGAGCAGTTCTTC	CASSLARGKGSYNEQFF
TRBV19	.	TRBJ2-2	once	TGTGCCAGTACAGGGATGGCCGGGGAGCTGTTTTTT	CASTGMAGELFF
TRBV5-5	.	TRBJ2-1	.	TGTGCCAGCAGCTTGGGCTCTCGGAGGGGTTACAATGAGCAGTTCTTC	CASSLGSRRGYNEQFF
TRBV5-8	.	TRBJ2-7	.	TGTGCCAGCAAGGACGGCTGGTCCTACGAGCAGTACTTC	CASKDGWSYEQYF
TRBV27	.	TRBJ2-3	.	TGTGCCAGCAGTTTTGGTCGCACAGATACGCAGTATTTT	CASSFGRTDTQYF
TRBV7-9	TRBD1	TRBJ1-2	.	TGTGCCAGCAGCGCGGGACAGGGAGCGAACTATGGCTACACCTTC	CASSAGQGANYGYTF
TRBV15	.	TRBJ1-1	.	TGTGCCACCAAGCCCCGGGAGTCTTTGAACACTGAAGCTTTCTTT	CATKPRESLNTEAFF
TRBV7-9	TRBD1	TRBJ1-1	.	TGTGCCAGCAGCCTCGACAGGGCCCAAGAAGCTTTCTTT	CASSLDRAQEAFF
TRBV7-9	.	TRBJ1-2	few	TGTGCCAGCAGCTTCCCGACAGAGGGCCATGGCTACACCTTC	CASSFPTEGHGYTF
TRBV7-3	TRBD1	TRBJ2-1	.	TGTGCCAGCAGCACCGGGACAGGCTACAATGAGCAGTTCTTC	CASSTGTGYNEQFF
TRBV2	.	TRBJ2-7	few	TGTGCCAGCAGTCCCCACTGGGAGCAGTACTTC	CASSPHWEQYF
TRBV2	.	TRBJ1-1	.	TGTGCCACCGGAGACACTGAAGCTTTCTTT	CATGDTEAFF
TRBV4-1	.	TRBJ2-7	.	TGCGCCAGCAGCCAAGTCGGGGACTACGAGCAGTACTTC	CASSQVGDYEQYF
TRBV9	.	TRBJ2-5	.	TGTGCCAGCAGCGTAGCTAGGAGCGACTCCGTAAAGACCCAGTACTTC	CASSVARSDSVKTQYF
TRBV13	.	TRBJ2-5	.	TGTGCCAGCAGCTTCCCAGAGACCCAGTACTTC	CASSFPETQYF
TRBV5-4	TRBD2	TRBJ2-3	.	TGTGCCAGCAGCTCCGGGACTAGCGGCAGCACAGATACGCAGTATTTT	CASSSGTSGSTDTQYF
TRBV5-1	TRBD1	TRBJ2-1	.	TGCGCCAGCAGCTCCGGGACAGGGGCCAATGAGCAGTTCTTC	CASSSGTGANEQFF
TRBV7-9	.	TRBJ2-7	.	TGTGCCAGCAGCTTGAGGTTCTCCTACGAGCAGTACTTC	CASSLRFSYEQYF
TRBV5-1	.	TRBJ1-2	.	TGCGCCAGCAGCTTCGAGGCAGGGCCTAACTATGGCTACACCTTC	CASSFEAGPNYGYTF
TRBV7-2	TRBD1	TRBJ2-7	.	TGTGCCAGCAGCTTGAAGGACAGGCACTCTTACGAGCAGTACTTC	CASSLKDRHSYEQYF
TRBV29-1	TRBD1	TRBJ1-1	.	TGCAGCGTTGACCCCAGGGGGCGGTGGCCTGAAGCTTTCTTT	CSVDPRGRWPEAFF
TRBV25-1	.	TRBJ2-5	once	TGTGCCAGCAGTGAGGCGGGCCAAGAGACCCAGTACTTC	CASSEAGQETQYF
TRBV29-1	.	TRBJ1-2	.	TGCAGCGTTGACAGCAGGGGAACCAACTATGGCTACACCTTC	CSVDSRGTNYGYTF
TRBV7-9	.	TRBJ1-1	.	TGTGCCAGCAGCTCCTTGCTCCTTCATGAAGCTTTCTTT	CASSSLLLHEAFF
TRBV5-1	TRBD1	TRBJ1-1	.	TGCGCCAGCAGCCCCAGGACAGGAATTGAAGCTTTCTTT	CASSPRTGIEAFF
TRBV4-1	.	TRBJ1-5	.	TGCGCCAGCAGCCCCTGGGGGCATGATGCCAATCAGCCCCAGCATTTT	CASSPWGHDANQPQHF
TRBV21-1	.	TRBJ2-5	.	TGTGCCAGCAGAAATGACAGGGAACGGCAAGAGACCCAGTACTTC	CASRNDRERQETQYF
TRBV5-4	.	TRBJ1-3	.	TGTGCCAGCAGCTTTGGGGGAAACACCATATATTTT	CASSFGGNTIYF
TRBV19	TRBD1	TRBJ1-2	.	TGTGCCAGTCGCTTTCAGGGGGCTGGCTATGGCTACACCTTC	CASRFQGAGYGYTF
TRBV6-1	.	TRBJ2-5	.	TGTGCCAGCAGTGATTCCGCCACGTACCAAGAGACCCAGTACTTC	CASSDSATYQETQYF
TRBV7-2	.	TRBJ2-7	.	TGTGCCAGCAGCTTGACTAGTACGTACGAGCAGTACTTC	CASSLTSTYEQYF
TRBV7-6	.	TRBJ1-1	few	TGTGCCAGCAGCTTATCGGGGACTGAAGCTTTCTTT	CASSLSGTEAFF